A single T cell receptor (beta chain) is shown here with its context. Its target is not known. The source of the sample is a study of shared clonotypes between healthy human individuals. Study conclusions and caveats: Read depth was anticipated to influence clonotype sharing among donors.

At the deep level, the assay was run. Genomic DNA of each subset was evenly split across several immunoSEQ plates. Unsorted PBMC DNA underwent sequencing on ten immunoSEQ deep assay plates. Profiling relied on immunoSEQ multiplex PCR, and the TCRdb table lists in-frame clones only, not all of them. The data show around 510,000 clones, roughly 79% seen once. Trimming took 1 base from V and 4 from J, leaving 7 bases between them. The CDR3 length is 13 residues. From germline, CDR1 is MNHNS and CDR2 SASEGT. The sample was PBMCs. The chain recombines TRBV6-1 with TRBJ1-1; D is undetermined. This TCR was recovered from a woman in her forties in good health. Some clones in this sample may be carry-over from other donors' samples. The CDR3 bases are TGTGCCAGCAGTGAAGTTATCGGCACTGAAGCTTTCTTT. It specifies CASSEVIGTEAFF.